This T cell receptor (beta chain) was captured by sequencing in a study of shared clonotypes between healthy human individuals. As handled by the study authors: Junction-only sequences without quality scores came from ImmunoSEQ, so filtering differed. The protocol was immunoSEQ multiplex PCR, while the TCRdb copy is restricted to in-frame clones and leaves out a portion. From that table come the V and J calls and clone size; the DNA was used to work out D and trimming. The table records about 1 million clones, about 76% of them present only once. The CDR3 totals 17 residues. Trimming left V 4 bases short and J 7 bases short, with 23 bases between. The germline V gene encodes CDR1 SGHNT and CDR2 YYREEE (reference sequence). The donors, all of them Caucasian adults, lived in Nashville, Tennessee.

V is TRBV5-4 and J is TRBJ1-4; maybe TRBD1 (5 bases). The receptor was derived from a man between 18 and 35 years old in good health. The sequencing input was memory CD4+ T cells sorted from blood. The subset here: CD45RA-negative fraction. This chain's CDR3 is CASSLKVGESRGEKLFF. DNA for the CDR3: TGTGCCAGCAGCCTGAAAGTGGGGGAGTCACGAGGTGAAAAACTGTTTTTT.